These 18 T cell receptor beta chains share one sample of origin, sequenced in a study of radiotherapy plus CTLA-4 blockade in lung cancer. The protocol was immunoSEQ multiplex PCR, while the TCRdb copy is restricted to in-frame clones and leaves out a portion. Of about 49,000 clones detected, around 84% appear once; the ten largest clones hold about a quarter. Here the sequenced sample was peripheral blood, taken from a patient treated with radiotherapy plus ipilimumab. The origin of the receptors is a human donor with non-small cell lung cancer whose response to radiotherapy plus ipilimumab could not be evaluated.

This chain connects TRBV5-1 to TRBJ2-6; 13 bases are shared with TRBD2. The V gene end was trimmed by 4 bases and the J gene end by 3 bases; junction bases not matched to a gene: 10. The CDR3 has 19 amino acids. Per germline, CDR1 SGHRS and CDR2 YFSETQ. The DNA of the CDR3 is TGCGCCAGCAGCCCACGGACTAGCGGGAGTTCTGTTGGGGCCAACGTCCTGACTTTC. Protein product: CASSPRTSGSSVGANVLTF.

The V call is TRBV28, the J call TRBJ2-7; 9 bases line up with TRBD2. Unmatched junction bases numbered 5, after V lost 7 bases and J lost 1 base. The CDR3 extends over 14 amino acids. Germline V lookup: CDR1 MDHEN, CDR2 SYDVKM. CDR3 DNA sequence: TGTGCCAGCATTATTAGCGGGAGTTCCTACGAGCAGTACTTC. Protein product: CASIISGSSYEQYF.

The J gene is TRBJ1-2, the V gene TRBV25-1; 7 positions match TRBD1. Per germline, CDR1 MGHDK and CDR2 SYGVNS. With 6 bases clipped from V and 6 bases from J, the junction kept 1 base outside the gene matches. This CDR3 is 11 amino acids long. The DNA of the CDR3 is TGTGCCAGCAGAACAGGGGATGGCTACACCTTC. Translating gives CASRTGDGYTF.

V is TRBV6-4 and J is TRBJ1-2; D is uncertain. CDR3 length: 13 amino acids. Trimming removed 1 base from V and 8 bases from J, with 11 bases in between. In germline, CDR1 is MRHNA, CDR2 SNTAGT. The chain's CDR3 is CASSDLKGGGYTF. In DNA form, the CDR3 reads TGTGCCAGCAGTGACTTGAAGGGAGGAGGCTACACCTTC.

The CDR3: CASSTTGGFSNQPQHF. The CDR3 DNA is TGTGCCAGCAGCACAACAGGGGGATTCAGCAATCAGCCCCAGCATTTT. The chain recombines TRBV5-6 with TRBJ1-5, with 8 nucleotides matching TRBD1. This CDR3 has 16 amino acids. V lost 4 bases to trimming and J lost 1 base; unmatched junction nucleotides: 7. Germline V lookup: CDR1 SGHDT, CDR2 YYEEEE.

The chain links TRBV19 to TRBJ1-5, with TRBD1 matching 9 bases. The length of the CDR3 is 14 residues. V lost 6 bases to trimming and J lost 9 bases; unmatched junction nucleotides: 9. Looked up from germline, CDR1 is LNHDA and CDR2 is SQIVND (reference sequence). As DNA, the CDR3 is TGTGCCAGTAGGCTACAGGGGGCTAGTGGGCCCCAGCATTTT. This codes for CASRLQGASGPQHF.

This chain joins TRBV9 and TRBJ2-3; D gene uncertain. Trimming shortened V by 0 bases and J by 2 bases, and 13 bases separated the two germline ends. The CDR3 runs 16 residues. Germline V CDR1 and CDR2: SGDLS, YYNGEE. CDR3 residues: CASSVDSGLYTDTQYF. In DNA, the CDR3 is TGTGCCAGCAGCGTAGATTCAGGATTGTACACAGATACGCAGTATTTT.

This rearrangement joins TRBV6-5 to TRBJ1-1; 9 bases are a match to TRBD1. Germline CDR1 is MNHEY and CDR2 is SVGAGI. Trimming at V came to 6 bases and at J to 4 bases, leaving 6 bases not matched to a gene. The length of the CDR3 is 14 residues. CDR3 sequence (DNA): TGTGCCAGCAGACACCGGGACAGGGCCACTGAAGCTTTCTTT. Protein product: CASRHRDRATEAFF.

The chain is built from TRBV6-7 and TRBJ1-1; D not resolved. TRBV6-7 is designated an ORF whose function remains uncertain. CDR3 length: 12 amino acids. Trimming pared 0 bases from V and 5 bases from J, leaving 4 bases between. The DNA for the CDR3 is TGTGCCAGCAGTTACTCGAGAACTGAAGCTTTCTTT. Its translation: CASSYSRTEAFF.

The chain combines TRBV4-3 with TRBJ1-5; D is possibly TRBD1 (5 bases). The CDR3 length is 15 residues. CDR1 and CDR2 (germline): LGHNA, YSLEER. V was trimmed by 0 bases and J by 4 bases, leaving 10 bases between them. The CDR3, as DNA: TGCGCCAGCAGCCAAGAACTGCGGGGGAATCAGCCCCAGCATTTT. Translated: CASSQELRGNQPQHF.

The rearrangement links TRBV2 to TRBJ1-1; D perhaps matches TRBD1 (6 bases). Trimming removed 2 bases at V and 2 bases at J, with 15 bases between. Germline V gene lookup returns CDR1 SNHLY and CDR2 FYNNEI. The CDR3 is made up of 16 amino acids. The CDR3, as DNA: TGTGCCAGCAGTGAACAAGGGACATCTTTAAACACTGAAGCTTTCTTT. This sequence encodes CASSEQGTSLNTEAFF. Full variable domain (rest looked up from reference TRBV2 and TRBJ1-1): EPEVTQTPSHQVTQMGQEVILRCVPISNHLYFYWYRQILGQKVEFLVSFYNNEISEKSEIFDDQFSVERPDGSNFTLKIRSTKLEDSAMYFCASSEQGTSLNTEAFFGQGTRLTVV.

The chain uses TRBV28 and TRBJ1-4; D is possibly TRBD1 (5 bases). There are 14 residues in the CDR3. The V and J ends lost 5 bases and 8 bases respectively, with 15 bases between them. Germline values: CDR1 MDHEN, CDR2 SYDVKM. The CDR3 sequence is CASSDSHGSEKLFF. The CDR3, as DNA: TGTGCCAGCAGTGACAGCCATGGAAGCGAAAAACTGTTTTTT. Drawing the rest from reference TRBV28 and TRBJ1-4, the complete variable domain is DVKVTQSSRYLVKRTGEKVFLECVQDMDHENMFWYRQDPGLGLRLIYFSYDVKMKEKGDIPEGYSVSREKKERFSLILESASTNQTSMYLCASSDSHGSEKLFFGSGTQLSVL.

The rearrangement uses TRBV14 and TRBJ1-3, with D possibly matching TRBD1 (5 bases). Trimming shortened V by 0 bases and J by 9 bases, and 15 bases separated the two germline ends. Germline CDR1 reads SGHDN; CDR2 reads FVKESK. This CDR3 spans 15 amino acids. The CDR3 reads CASSQEWGTGPTIYF. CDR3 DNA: TGTGCCAGCAGCCAAGAATGGGGGACTGGGCCCACCATATATTTT.

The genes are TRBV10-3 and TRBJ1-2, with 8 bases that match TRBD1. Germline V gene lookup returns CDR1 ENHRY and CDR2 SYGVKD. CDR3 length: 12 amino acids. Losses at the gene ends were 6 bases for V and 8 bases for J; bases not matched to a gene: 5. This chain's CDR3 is CAIREGQVGYTF. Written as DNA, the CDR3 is TGTGCCATCAGGGAGGGACAGGTCGGCTACACCTTC.

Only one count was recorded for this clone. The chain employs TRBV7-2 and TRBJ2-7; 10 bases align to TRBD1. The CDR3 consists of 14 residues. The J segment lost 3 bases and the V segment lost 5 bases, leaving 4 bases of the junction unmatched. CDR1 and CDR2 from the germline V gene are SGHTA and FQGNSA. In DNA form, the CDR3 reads TGTGCCAGCAGCCGGGACAGGGGATACTACGAGCAGTACTTC. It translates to CASSRDRGYYEQYF.

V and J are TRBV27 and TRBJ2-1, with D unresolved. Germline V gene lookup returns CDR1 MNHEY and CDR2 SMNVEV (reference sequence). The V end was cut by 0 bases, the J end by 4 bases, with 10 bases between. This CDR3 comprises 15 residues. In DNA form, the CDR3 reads TGTGCCAGCAGTTTATCGAGCTACGCGTACAATGAGCAGTTCTTC. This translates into CASSLSSYAYNEQFF.

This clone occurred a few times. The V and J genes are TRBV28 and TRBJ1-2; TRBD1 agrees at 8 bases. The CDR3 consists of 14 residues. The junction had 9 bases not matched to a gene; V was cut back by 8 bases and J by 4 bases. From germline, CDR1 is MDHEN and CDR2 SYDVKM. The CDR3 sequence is CASSKLGQGYGYTF. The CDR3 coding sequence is TGTGCCAGCTCAAAACTCGGACAGGGCTATGGCTACACCTTC.

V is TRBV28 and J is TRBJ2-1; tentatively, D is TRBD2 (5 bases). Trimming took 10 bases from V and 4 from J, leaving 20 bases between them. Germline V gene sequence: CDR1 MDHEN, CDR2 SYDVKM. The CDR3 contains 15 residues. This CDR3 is CATSEFYRGYNEQFF. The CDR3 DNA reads TGTGCCACCTCCGAATTCTACCGGGGTTACAATGAGCAGTTCTTC.